Below are 9 T cell receptor beta chains sequenced from a single sample in a study of PD-1 blockade in classical Hodgkin lymphoma. Every single patient, without exception, relapsed after autologous stem cell transplantation, and brentuximab vedotin exposure varied. Profiled with immunoSEQ multiplex PCR; TCRdb holds only in-frame clones, not every one. This table holds approximately 27,000 clones, roughly 70% found once. The sequences come from peripheral blood mononuclear cells (PBMCs), collected before the second cycle of nivolumab. The source of these receptors is a human donor with classical Hodgkin lymphoma.

The chain combines TRBV5-8 with TRBJ1-5; 9 positions agree with TRBD1. Germline lookup yields CDR1 SGHTS and CDR2 YDEGEE. V shed 4 bases, J shed 5 bases, and the junction held 7 bases outside the gene matches. There are 15 residues in the CDR3. CDR3 bases: TGTGCCAGCAGCCTAGGGACAGGGAACCATCAGCCCCAGCATTTT. Its translation is CASSLGTGNHQPQHF.

The J gene is TRBJ2-4, the V gene TRBV28, with a tentative D call TRBD1 (6 bases). The V gene lost 6 bases and the J gene lost 0 bases, with 24 bases spanning the gap. The CDR3 length is 19 residues. Germline CDR1 MDHEN, CDR2 SYDVKM. Here the CDR3 reads CASSHRTAMGALAKNIQYF. Here the CDR3 DNA reads TGTGCCAGCAGCCACCGGACGGCCATGGGGGCCCTAGCCAAAAACATTCAGTACTTC.

The rearrangement links TRBV7-9 to TRBJ2-5; D may be TRBD1 (6 bases). The length of the CDR3 is 17 residues. The ends were cut back, 1 base at V and 1 base at J, with 16 bases in the middle. Per germline, CDR1 SEHNR and CDR2 FQNEAQ (reference sequence). The CDR3 nucleotides read TGTGCCAGCAGCTTAGGCCCCTTTGACAGGCTCCAAGAGACCCAGTACTTC. Its translation is CASSLGPFDRLQETQYF.

CDR3 in DNA: TGTGCCAGCAGTGTGGGACAGGATAGTGGCTACACCTTC. Encoded protein: CASSVGQDSGYTF. V is TRBV2 and J is TRBJ1-2; 8 nucleotides align to TRBD1. From germline, CDR1 is SNHLY and CDR2 FYNNEI. This CDR3 comprises 13 residues. Trimming cost V 4 bases and J 7 bases; bases outside gene matches: 5.

This rearrangement joins TRBV2 to TRBJ2-1; D gene ambiguous. The V and J ends lost 4 bases and 4 bases respectively, with 11 bases between them. The CDR3 has 14 amino acids. The V gene's germline CDR1 is SNHLY and CDR2 FYNNEI. Written as DNA, the CDR3 is TGTGCCAGCAGTGGGGCAGGCACTTACAATGAGCAGTTCTTC. Translated, it gives CASSGAGTYNEQFF. Combining the CDR3 with reference TRBV2 and TRBJ2-1 gives the whole variable domain EPEVTQTPSHQVTQMGQEVILRCVPISNHLYFYWYRQILGQKVEFLVSFYNNEISEKSEIFDDQFSVERPDGSNFTLKIRSTKLEDSAMYFCASSGAGTYNEQFFGPGTRLTVL.

This clone appeared a single time. The CDR3 here is CASSLNRQGGGNTIYF. In DNA, the CDR3 is TGTGCCAGCAGCTTAAACCGACAGGGTGGCGGAAACACCATATATTTT. This rearrangement joins TRBV7-2 to TRBJ1-3; 7 bases match TRBD1. Trimming at V came to 2 bases and at J to 4 bases, leaving 8 bases not matched to a gene. The length of the CDR3 is 16 residues. Germline CDR1 and CDR2: SGHTA and FQGNSA.

The chain has TRBV4-1 and TRBJ2-5, with 8 positions matching TRBD2. There are 16 residues in the CDR3. V was clipped by 3 bases and J by 1 base; unmatched bases: 7. Germline V gene data show CDR1 as MGHRA and CDR2 as YSYEKL. The DNA of the CDR3 is TGCGCCAGCAGCCAGGGACCCGCGGGGGGCCAAGAGACCCAGTACTTC. This codes for CASSQGPAGGQETQYF.

V is TRBV11-2 and J is TRBJ1-1; D ambiguous. In germline, CDR1 is SGHAT, CDR2 FQNNGV. The CDR3 runs 12 residues. Trimming shortened V by 0 bases and J by 9 bases, and 8 bases separated the two germline ends. CDR3 nucleotides: TGTGCCAGCAGCTTAGAGTGGCAGCAAGCTTTCTTT. Residues: CASSLEWQQAFF. The complete variable domain, with remaining parts taken from reference TRBV11-2 and TRBJ1-1, reads EAGVAQSPRYKIIEKRQSVAFWCNPISGHATLYWYQQILGQGPKLLIQFQNNGVVDDSQLPKDRFSAERLKGVDSTLKIQPAKLEDSAVYLCASSLEWQQAFFGQGTRLTVV.

J is TRBJ1-2 and V is TRBV5-4; D not resolved. Deletions cut 4 bases from V and 5 bases from J, with 21 bases between. Germline assignment: CDR1 SGHNT and CDR2 YYREEE (reference sequence). The CDR3 is made up of 16 amino acids. The CDR3 protein is CASSQSVPVPRYGYTF. CDR3 sequence (DNA): TGTGCCAGCAGCCAGTCCGTCCCCGTCCCTCGGTATGGCTACACCTTC.